A single sample is the source of the 20 T cell receptor beta chains below, sequenced in a study of blood T cell repertoires in COVID-19. The protocol was immunoSEQ multiplex PCR, while the TCRdb copy is restricted to in-frame clones and leaves out a portion. The sample includes 70,000 or so clones, approximately 86% of them seen just once. Sequenced sample: peripheral blood. These receptors all stem from a man aged 35 to 55 with COVID-19, enrolled during active disease.

This rearrangement joins TRBV19 to TRBJ1-2, with 7 bases aligning to TRBD1. Germline V gene lookup returns CDR1 LNHDA and CDR2 SQIVND (reference sequence). This CDR3 region has 15 residues. The V gene end was trimmed by 0 bases and the J gene end by 4 bases; junction bases not matched to a gene: 5. In DNA form, the CDR3 reads TGTGCCAGTAGTATAGACGGGACAGAGTTCTATGGCTACACCTTC. Translated: CASSIDGTEFYGYTF.

This clone was seen once. V is TRBV30 and J is TRBJ2-5; D is unclear. This CDR3 comprises 11 residues. Looked up from germline, CDR1 is GTSNPN and CDR2 is SVGIG (reference sequence). The V gene lost 2 bases and the J gene lost 5 bases, with 6 bases spanning the gap. The CDR3 protein is CAWSYWETQYF. The CDR3 DNA reads as TGTGCCTGGAGTTACTGGGAGACCCAGTACTTC.

The V gene is TRBV3-1 (or the pseudogene TRBV3-2), the J gene TRBJ2-3; D is possibly TRBD2 (6 bases). Trimming cost V 1 base and J 6 bases, with 20 bases left between them. The CDR3 length is 17 residues. Germline V CDR1 and CDR2: LGHDT, YNNKEL (reference sequence). This CDR3 reads CASSQARASGRRDTQYF. DNA for the CDR3: TGTGCCAGCAGCCAAGCAAGGGCGAGCGGGCGGCGGGATACGCAGTATTTT.

This chain uses TRBV19 with TRBJ1-5; D may be TRBD1 (6 bases). Looked up from germline, CDR1 is LNHDA and CDR2 is SQIVND (reference sequence). Trimming pared 4 bases from V and 5 bases from J, leaving 12 bases between. This CDR3 region has 14 residues. CDR3 loop: CASSRQQGHQPQHF. CDR3 coding DNA: TGTGCCAGTAGTAGACAACAGGGTCATCAGCCCCAGCATTTT.

The chain carries TRBV20-1 and TRBJ2-7; D is possibly TRBD1 (5 bases). Germline lookup yields CDR1 DFQATT and CDR2 SNEGSKA (reference sequence). V was pared by 3 bases and J by 3 bases, with 12 bases between. The CDR3 runs to 13 residues. This chain's CDR3 is CSASGRALYEQYF. Here the CDR3 DNA reads TGCAGTGCTAGTGGCAGGGCTCTCTACGAGCAGTACTTC.

V usage is TRBV2 and J usage is TRBJ2-1, with D unclear. CDR1 and CDR2 (germline): SNHLY, FYNNEI. V gave up 8 bases and J gave up 0 bases, with 8 bases separating them. The CDR3 has 13 residues. The CDR3 loop reads CASRVGSYNEQFF. The CDR3 DNA is TGTGCCAGCCGGGTTGGCTCCTACAATGAGCAGTTCTTC.

The genes are TRBV3-1 (or the pseudogene TRBV3-2) and TRBJ1-3; no firm D call. Trimming removed 4 bases at V and 2 bases at J, with 9 bases between. Germline values: CDR1 LGHDT, CDR2 YNNKEL (reference sequence). CDR3 length: 14 amino acids. For the CDR3, the DNA is TGTGCCAGCAGCCTTACGAGTACTGGAAACACCATATATTTT. This encodes CASSLTSTGNTIYF.

Written as DNA, the CDR3 is TGTGCCAGCAGCCCAAGATCGACAGATAAAAACATTCAGTACTTC. Protein product: CASSPRSTDKNIQYF. This chain joins TRBV5-4 and TRBJ2-4; D is possibly TRBD1 (5 bases). This CDR3 comprises 15 residues. The V gene lost 4 bases and the J gene lost 4 bases, with 15 bases spanning the gap. From germline, CDR1 is SGHNT and CDR2 YYREEE (reference sequence).

This rearrangement joins TRBV6-5 to TRBJ1-2; 12 bases are a match to TRBD1. The V and J ends lost 7 bases and 8 bases, in that order; junction bases with no gene match: 8. CDR1 and CDR2 (germline): MNHEY, SVGAGI. The CDR3 has 14 residues. The CDR3 nucleotides are TGTGCCAGCACAGGGACAGGGGGCGCGAGGGGCTACACCTTC. Its protein product is CASTGTGGARGYTF.

The gene calls are TRBV5-1 and TRBJ1-6; 7 bases match TRBD1. CDR1 is SGHRS, CDR2 YFSETQ, per germline. The CDR3 totals 14 residues. Germline trimming cut 2 bases from V and 8 bases from J; bases unmatched to any gene: 4. CDR3 nucleotide sequence: TGCGCCAGCAGCTTAGGGACAGACTATTCACCCCTCCACTTT. Encoded protein: CASSLGTDYSPLHF.

This clone appeared a single time. V and J are TRBV30 and TRBJ1-5; 7 bases fit TRBD1. Germline V gene sequence: CDR1 GTSNPN, CDR2 SVGIG (reference sequence). The CDR3 consists of 14 residues. Losses at the gene ends were 3 bases for V and 10 bases for J; bases not matched to a gene: 12. CDR3 loop: CAWSQGQPNSPQHF. CDR3 DNA: TGTGCCTGGAGCCAGGGACAGCCTAATAGCCCCCAGCATTTT.

Only one count was recorded for this clone. The chain is built from TRBV30 and TRBJ1-2, with D maybe TRBD1 (6 bases). Germline loops: CDR1 GTSNPN, CDR2 SVGIG (reference sequence). Trimming cost V 4 bases and J 2 bases, with 11 bases left between them. CDR3 length: 13 amino acids. Here the CDR3 DNA reads TGTGCCTGGACCAGGACAGCCAACTATGGCTACACCTTC. Translation gives CAWTRTANYGYTF.

This chain connects TRBV7-2 to TRBJ2-2; 8 positions agree with TRBD1. Germline CDR1 SGHTA, CDR2 FQGNSA. The CDR3 is 16 residues long. Trimming at V came to 1 base and at J to 2 bases, leaving 3 bases not matched to a gene. The CDR3 DNA follows: TGTGCCAGCAGCTTAGGCGGACAGGGAAACACCGGGGAGCTGTTTTTT. It codes for CASSLGGQGNTGELFF.

This chain uses TRBV7-9 with TRBJ1-2; no reliable D call. This CDR3 is 12 amino acids long. Looked up from germline, CDR1 is SEHNR and CDR2 is FQNEAQ (reference sequence). Trimming removed 4 bases from V and 8 bases from J, with 11 bases in between. DNA of the CDR3: TGTGCCAGCAGCTCCACACTAGAAGGCTACACCTTC. This gives the protein CASSSTLEGYTF.

The chain carries TRBV9 and TRBJ2-1; TRBD2 matches 8 bases. CDR3 length: 15 residues. With V trimmed by 2 bases and J by 0 bases, 1 base remained unmatched. Per germline, CDR1 SGDLS and CDR2 YYNGEE. Written as DNA, the CDR3 is TGTGCCAGCAGCGTCGGGGGGGCCTCCTACAATGAGCAGTTCTTC. Translation gives CASSVGGASYNEQFF.

The chain links TRBV19 to TRBJ1-4, with 8 positions matching TRBD1. The J segment lost 13 bases and the V segment lost 5 bases, leaving 9 bases of the junction unmatched. This CDR3 spans 13 amino acids. CDR1 and CDR2 (germline): LNHDA, SQIVND (reference sequence). The CDR3 is CASSSRSGTGLFF. The CDR3 nucleotides read TGTGCCAGTAGTTCCCGTTCAGGGACAGGACTGTTTTTT. The full variable domain, rest sourced from reference TRBV19 and TRBJ1-4, is DGGITQSPKYLFRKEGQNVTLSCEQNLNHDAMYWYRQDPGQGLRLIYYSQIVNDFQKGDIAEGYSVSREKKESFPLTVTSAQKNPTAFYLCASSSRSGTGLFFGSGTQLSVL.

This clone was recorded only once. The chain links TRBV7-3 to TRBJ2-1; 16 nucleotides align to TRBD2. Germline trimming cut 5 bases from V and 7 bases from J; bases unmatched to any gene: 8. The CDR3 spans 17 residues. Germline lookup yields CDR1 SGHTA and CDR2 FQGTGA. Here the CDR3 DNA reads TGTGCCAGCAGCCCCGGGACTAGCGGGGGGGCCTCTAATGAGCAGTTCTTC. Amino acids: CASSPGTSGGASNEQFF.

The chain links TRBV28 to TRBJ1-1, with 7 bases fitting TRBD1. Germline lookup yields CDR1 MDHEN and CDR2 SYDVKM. J lost 8 bases, V lost 3 bases, and 9 bases had no gene match. The CDR3 extends over 14 amino acids. CDR3 sequence: CASSLSLTGTEAFF. CDR3 DNA: TGTGCCAGCAGTTTGTCTTTGACAGGGACCGAAGCTTTCTTT.

The chain couples TRBV10-3 to TRBJ1-3; D not resolved. The CDR3 covers 16 residues. Germline V gene data show CDR1 as ENHRY and CDR2 as SYGVKD. The germline V and J ends were trimmed by 7 bases and 0 bases, with 16 bases remaining between them. In DNA form, the CDR3 reads TGTGCCATCACCCTCAACGCGGGTGCCTCTGGAAACACCATATATTTT. Its protein is CAITLNAGASGNTIYF.

This rearrangement joins TRBV6-5 to TRBJ1-3; 10 positions match TRBD1. The CDR3 is made up of 15 amino acids. After removal of 4 bases from V and 3 bases from J, the junction contained 3 bases not matched to a gene. CDR1 MNHEY and CDR2 SVGAGI come from the germline V gene. CDR3 sequence reads: CASSSTGGNGNTIYF. As DNA, the CDR3 is TGTGCCAGCAGTTCGACAGGGGGCAATGGAAACACCATATATTTT.